These 21 T cell receptor beta chains were sequenced from one sample in a study of blood T cell repertoires in COVID-19. Method: immunoSEQ multiplex PCR; TCRdb's copy keeps in-frame clones and lacks some. Found here are more than 100,000 clones, 84% of them singletons; the top ten hold over 10%. Input material: peripheral blood. These receptors were taken from a human donor in a cohort sampled during active or convalescent COVID-19.

The chain uses TRBV19 and TRBJ1-4, with D unresolved. The CDR3 is made up of 15 amino acids. The ends were cut back, 5 bases at V and 3 bases at J, with 13 bases in the middle. Germline CDR1 LNHDA, CDR2 SQIVND (reference sequence). In nucleotides, the CDR3 is TGTGCCAGTAGTCCCCGGGGTTTGGCTAATGAAAAACTGTTTTTT. Translating gives CASSPRGLANEKLFF.

This chain uses TRBV2 with TRBJ1-5; D unresolved. From germline, CDR1 is SNHLY and CDR2 FYNNEI. Trimming shortened V by 4 bases and J by 3 bases, and 10 bases separated the two germline ends. CDR3 length: 14 amino acids. The CDR3 DNA is TGTGCCAGCAGTGCCGGGGTGTCCAATCAGCCCCAGCATTTT. Amino acid sequence: CASSAGVSNQPQHF.

This clone turned up a few times. J is TRBJ1-4 and V is TRBV28, with 8 bases aligning to TRBD1. Germline CDR1 reads MDHEN; CDR2 reads SYDVKM. The J segment lost 3 bases and the V segment lost 5 bases, leaving 5 bases of the junction unmatched. The CDR3 covers 15 residues. CDR3 bases: TGTGCCAGCAGTCCAGGGACAGGTCCTAATGAAAAACTGTTTTTT. Protein sequence: CASSPGTGPNEKLFF.

The V call is TRBV28, the J call TRBJ2-4; D is possibly TRBD2 (5 bases). Trimming took off 3 bases at V and 1 base at J, with 10 bases between the two ends. The V gene's germline CDR1 is MDHEN and CDR2 SYDVKM. CDR3 length equals 15 residues. For the CDR3, the DNA is TGTGCCAGCAGTTTCGCGGACTTTGCCAAAAACATTCAGTACTTC. Amino acid sequence: CASSFADFAKNIQYF. The full variable domain, completed using reference TRBV28 and TRBJ2-4, is DVKVTQSSRYLVKRTGEKVFLECVQDMDHENMFWYRQDPGLGLRLIYFSYDVKMKEKGDIPEGYSVSREKKERFSLILESASTNQTSMYLCASSFADFAKNIQYFGAGTRLSVL.

The gene calls are TRBV11-3 and TRBJ2-3, with 8 bases identical to TRBD2. This CDR3 has 15 amino acids. The trim removed 6 bases at V and 3 bases at J, leaving 8 bases unmatched. Per the germline V gene, CDR1 is SGHNT and CDR2 is YENEEA. Here the CDR3 reads CASRLLGGGTDTQYF. CDR3 DNA sequence: TGTGCCAGCAGACTCCTAGGCGGGGGGACAGATACGCAGTATTTT.

The chain has TRBV7-2 and TRBJ2-3, with D possibly TRBD1 on 5 matching bases. The germline CDR1 and CDR2 sequences are SGHTA and FQGNSA. CDR3 length: 13 residues. Trimming removed 1 base from V and 5 bases from J, with 7 bases in between. CDR3 in DNA: TGTGCCAGCAGCTTAGAGGGGATAGATACGCAGTATTTT. Protein: CASSLEGIDTQYF.

This rearrangement joins TRBV7-3 to TRBJ2-3, with a tentative D call TRBD2 (6 bases). The germline V gene has CDR1 SGHTA and CDR2 FQGTGA. V gave up 5 bases and J gave up 2 bases, with 11 bases separating them. This CDR3 has 14 residues. CDR3 in amino acids: CASSPGGATDTQYF. CDR3 sequence (DNA): TGTGCCAGCAGCCCTGGAGGGGCCACAGATACGCAGTATTTT.

The chain joins TRBV7-3 to TRBJ1-1, with D perhaps matching TRBD1 (5 bases). This CDR3 has 10 amino acids. V dropped 5 bases and J dropped 11 bases, with 9 bases sitting between them. CDR1 and CDR2 from the germline V gene are SGHTA and FQGTGA. The CDR3 region is CASSPEGAFF. CDR3 coding DNA: TGTGCCAGCAGCCCGGAGGGGGCTTTCTTT. Using reference TRBV7-3 and TRBJ1-1 for the parts outside the CDR3, the full variable domain is GAGVSQTPSNKVTEKGKYVELRCDPISGHTALYWYRQSLGQGPEFLIYFQGTGAADDSGLPNDRFFAVRPEGSVSTLKIQRTERGDSAVYLCASSPEGAFFGQGTRLTVV.

The V gene is TRBV15, the J gene TRBJ2-1; TRBD1 might be the D (7 bases). The germline V gene encodes CDR1 LNHNV and CDR2 YYDKDF (reference sequence). V shed 3 bases and J shed 0 bases, with 12 bases lying between them. This CDR3 is 16 amino acids long. In DNA form, the CDR3 reads TGTGCCACCAGCAGGGGGGGACAGAGCTCCTACAATGAGCAGTTCTTC. Amino acids: CATSRGGQSSYNEQFF.

The rearrangement uses TRBV6-6 and TRBJ1-3; TRBD1 is a possible D gene (5 bases). Germline assignment: CDR1 MNHNY and CDR2 SVGAGI (reference sequence). V shed 3 bases and J shed 0 bases, with 9 bases lying between them. The CDR3 has 15 residues. The DNA for the CDR3 is TGTGCCAGCAGTTATCGACAGCTCTCTGGAAACACCATATATTTT. Its protein product is CASSYRQLSGNTIYF.

V usage is TRBV5-1 and J usage is TRBJ2-7, with 9 nucleotides matching TRBD2. Per the germline V gene, CDR1 is SGHRS and CDR2 is YFSETQ. There are 17 residues in the CDR3. J was trimmed by 9 bases and V by 0 bases; bases with no gene match: 16. The CDR3, as DNA: TGCGCCAGCAGCTTGGGAAGCGGGGGGCCCGGGGCTAGAGTGCAGTACTTC. Translating it yields CASSLGSGGPGARVQYF.

The V gene is TRBV28, the J gene TRBJ1-2, with 7 bases matching TRBD1. Germline CDR1 MDHEN, CDR2 SYDVKM. CDR3 length equals 14 residues. The trim removed 6 bases at V and 4 bases at J, leaving 8 bases unmatched. This CDR3 is CASSQGGSGYGYTF. Here the CDR3 DNA reads TGTGCCAGCAGCCAGGGGGGCTCGGGCTATGGCTACACCTTC.

The rearrangement uses TRBV21-1 and TRBJ2-2; the table's TRBD1 call for D was not verified on the DNA. TRBV21-1 is shown as a pseudogene. This CDR3 is built from 15 residues. CDR3 coding DNA: TGTGCCAGCAGCAAAGGACAGGGGTTTACCGGGGAGCTGTTTTTT. Protein: CASSKGQGFTGELFF.

The gene calls are TRBV7-2 and TRBJ2-2; 7 nucleotides match TRBD2. Germline trimming cut 3 bases from V and 4 bases from J; bases unmatched to any gene: 14. Per the germline V gene, CDR1 is SGHTA and CDR2 is FQGNSA. The CDR3 is 18 residues long. This CDR3 reads CASSFSGARWGTTGELFF. The CDR3 nucleotides are TGTGCCAGCAGCTTCAGCGGGGCTCGGTGGGGAACCACCGGGGAGCTGTTTTTT.

The V gene is TRBV5-1, the J gene TRBJ2-3, with 8 bases matching TRBD2. The germline CDR1 and CDR2 sequences are SGHRS and YFSETQ. This CDR3 is built from 18 residues. With V trimmed by 5 bases and J by 3 bases, 17 bases remained unmatched. The CDR3 sequence is CASSVGALAGGVTDTQYF. The DNA of the CDR3 is TGCGCCAGCAGTGTGGGGGCGCTAGCGGGCGGAGTGACAGATACGCAGTATTTT.

This clone came up once. The chain recombines TRBV11-2 with TRBJ2-7, with 8 bases fitting TRBD1. Trimming removed 5 bases from V and 4 bases from J; junction bases left unmatched: 10. This CDR3 has 15 amino acids. Germline values: CDR1 SGHAT, CDR2 FQNNGV. CDR3 nucleotides: TGTGCCAGCAGCAGAAATCCAGGGGGCTTTTACGAGCAGTACTTC. This codes for CASSRNPGGFYEQYF.

The V and J genes are TRBV5-4 and TRBJ1-1, with D uncertain. Germline V gene lookup returns CDR1 SGHNT and CDR2 YYREEE (reference sequence). Deletions cut 0 bases from V and 1 base from J, with 4 bases between. The CDR3 runs to 13 residues. The CDR3 here is CASSLAGNTEAFF. The CDR3 nucleotides are TGTGCCAGCAGCTTGGCAGGGAACACTGAAGCTTTCTTT.

The chain links TRBV5-4 to TRBJ2-7; 7 nucleotides align to TRBD2. The germline CDR1 and CDR2 sequences are SGHNT and YYREEE (reference sequence). The CDR3 runs 14 residues. V gave up 3 bases and J gave up 3 bases; unmatched junction bases: 6. CDR3 sequence reads: CASSSGTTNYEQYF. Written as DNA, the CDR3 is TGTGCCAGCAGCTCCGGGACTACCAACTACGAGCAGTACTTC. The full variable domain, with the rest looked up from reference TRBV5-4 and TRBJ2-7, is ETGVTQSPTHLIKTRGQQVTLRCSSQSGHNTVSWYQQALGQGPQFIFQYYREEENGRGNFPPRFSGLQFPNYSSELNVNALELDDSALYLCASSSGTTNYEQYFGPGTRLTVT.

The V call is TRBV12-5, the J call TRBJ2-3, with 13 nucleotides matching TRBD2. The CDR3 contains 19 residues. Per the germline V gene, CDR1 is LGHNT and CDR2 is FRNRAP. Trimming cost V 2 bases and J 2 bases; bases outside gene matches: 10. CDR3 amino acids: CASGLLLRLAGGNTDTQYF. CDR3 bases: TGTGCTAGTGGTTTGTTATTGCGACTAGCGGGGGGCAACACAGATACGCAGTATTTT.

The CDR3 sequence is CASARDRGSGVGEQYF. CDR3 bases: TGTGCCAGCGCCCGGGACAGGGGATCTGGGGTGGGCGAGCAGTACTTC. This chain connects TRBV2 to TRBJ2-7; 10 nucleotides align to TRBD1. With V trimmed by 8 bases and J by 6 bases, 16 bases remained unmatched. CDR1 and CDR2 from the germline V gene are SNHLY and FYNNEI. CDR3 length equals 16 residues. The entire variable domain, with the rest obtained from reference TRBV2 and TRBJ2-7, is as follows: EPEVTQTPSHQVTQMGQEVILRCVPISNHLYFYWYRQILGQKVEFLVSFYNNEISEKSEIFDDQFSVERPDGSNFTLKIRSTKLEDSAMYFCASARDRGSGVGEQYFGPGTRLTVT.

The V and J genes are TRBV4-1 and TRBJ2-1; 8 bases agree with TRBD2. This CDR3 has 14 residues. The J segment lost 16 bases and the V segment lost 4 bases, leaving 15 bases of the junction unmatched. Looked up from germline, CDR1 is MGHRA and CDR2 is YSYEKL. Here the CDR3 reads CASSPFAVAGLIFF. CDR3 coding DNA: TGCGCCAGCAGCCCCTTTGCCGTAGCGGGGTTGATCTTCTTC.